This T cell receptor beta chain stems from a study of blood T cells in healthy people across ages. Isolating PBMCs gave at least 6 million of these cells per sample. The V and J ends lost 0 bases and 4 bases respectively, with 11 bases between them. The CDR3 is made up of 15 amino acids. CDR1 is LGHDT and CDR2 is YNNKEL in the germline V gene (reference sequence). The use of a sample-barcoded 5' primer and a J-beta primer mix characterized a second PCR of about 7 to 12 cycles. Tags on each cDNA molecule came from a template-switch adaptor with 12 random nucleotides. TCRdb fed the 5' RACE reads into MiXCR, producing one record per CDR3 protein. This sample has hundreds of thousands of distinct CDR3 sequences, with roughly 48% found just once.

The TCR was taken from a man aged 25-45 years in good health. The chain couples TRBV3-1 to TRBJ2-3, with D tentatively TRBD2 (6 bases). The sequencing input was blood. For the CDR3, the DNA is TGTGCCAGCAGCCAAGACGGGACTGCTTCAGATACGCAGTATTTT. Encoded protein: CASSQDGTASDTQYF.